Listed here are 13 T cell receptor beta chains from one sample, sequenced in a study of cytomegalovirus exposure and HLA in healthy donors. The PCR employed 60 Vbeta primers together with 13 Jbeta primers. Generated by immunoSEQ multiplex PCR, the TCRdb table keeps only in-frame clones and is missing some. The profile covers about 150,000 clones, with about 80% appearing a single time and about 12% taken by the ten largest. The sequencing sample was made of PBMCs. The receptors derive from a middle-aged man in good health and CMV-seropositive.

This chain links TRBV5-1 with TRBJ1-4; D is uncertain. The CDR3 has 13 residues. Germline CDR1 and CDR2: SGHRS and YFSETQ. V was shortened by 4 bases and J by 4 bases, with 8 bases between the two germline ends. DNA of the CDR3: TGCGCCAGCAGCCGGGTTGATAATGAAAAACTGTTTTTT. This codes for CASSRVDNEKLFF. The full variable domain, in which reference TRBV5-1 and TRBJ1-4 provide the parts outside the CDR3, is KAGVTQTPRYLIKTRGQQVTLSCSPISGHRSVSWYQQTPGQGLQFLFEYFSETQRNKGNFPGRFSGRQFSNSRSEMNVSTLELGDSALYLCASSRVDNEKLFFGSGTQLSVL.

This chain links TRBV6-5 with TRBJ2-3; TRBD1 matches 8 bases. V was clipped by 5 bases and J by 2 bases; unmatched bases: 3. The CDR3 is 14 amino acids. Germline loops: CDR1 MNHEY, CDR2 SVGAGI. This chain's CDR3 is CASSNRGDTDTQYF. CDR3 nucleotide sequence: TGTGCCAGCAGTAACAGGGGGGACACAGATACGCAGTATTTT.

V gene TRBV10-3 combines with J gene TRBJ2-3; a weak D match, TRBD1 (5 bases). Per the germline V gene, CDR1 is ENHRY and CDR2 is SYGVKD. The CDR3 is made up of 13 amino acids. With 6 bases removed from V and 3 bases from J, the gap between germline ends came to 10 bases. CDR3 DNA sequence: TGTGCCATCAGGGGGCCCGATACAGATACGCAGTATTTT. Its protein is CAIRGPDTDTQYF.

The V call is TRBV25-1, the J call TRBJ1-1; D is ambiguous. CDR1 and CDR2 (germline): MGHDK, SYGVNS. The CDR3 runs 13 residues. V gave up 2 bases and J gave up 4 bases, with 8 bases separating them. CDR3 protein: CASSEGGSTEAFF. The CDR3 DNA sequence: TGTGCCAGCAGTGAAGGAGGGAGCACTGAAGCTTTCTTT.

The J gene is TRBJ2-2, the V gene TRBV10-3, with D possibly matching TRBD1 (6 bases). The CDR3 runs 14 residues. Germline V lookup: CDR1 ENHRY, CDR2 SYGVKD. Trimming removed 3 bases from V and 4 bases from J, with 9 bases in between. The CDR3 nucleotides are TGTGCCATCAGTGAATTGGACAGCACCGGGGAGCTGTTTTTT. Its protein product is CAISELDSTGELFF.

This clone was seen just once. The chain combines TRBV29-1 with TRBJ1-2, with TRBD1 matching 9 bases. The trim removed 0 bases at V and 8 bases at J, leaving 7 bases unmatched. This CDR3 comprises 14 residues. Germline lookup yields CDR1 SQVTM and CDR2 ANQGSEA. The CDR3 loop is CSVEDWRQGEGYTF. In DNA, the CDR3 is TGCAGCGTTGAAGATTGGAGACAGGGGGAGGGCTACACCTTC.

This clone was counted only a few times. The chain joins TRBV27 to TRBJ2-3; TRBD2 matches at 11 bases. Germline CDR1 is MNHEY and CDR2 is SMNVEV (reference sequence). V lost 5 bases, J lost 8 bases, and 3 bases stayed unmatched. The CDR3 spans 13 residues. The DNA of the CDR3 is TGTGCCAGCAGTATTAGCGGGAGGGGTACGCAGTATTTT. Translation: CASSISGRGTQYF.

This rearrangement joins TRBV6-1 to TRBJ1-5; TRBD1 matches 8 bases. The CDR3 runs 14 residues. The germline CDR1 and CDR2 sequences are MNHNS and SASEGT. J gave up 7 bases and V 5 bases, and 7 bases lay outside the gene matches. CDR3 DNA: TGTGCCAGCAGTCGAGACAGGGGCCGGCAGCCCCAGCATTTT. Its translation is CASSRDRGRQPQHF.

This clone turned up a few times. The V call is TRBV5-1, the J call TRBJ2-5, with 8 bases identical to TRBD1. CDR1 is SGHRS, CDR2 YFSETQ, per germline. The CDR3 is made up of 15 amino acids. V was pared by 4 bases and J by 5 bases, with 10 bases of the junction left unmatched. CDR3 loop: CASSAWTGLGETQYF. The CDR3 DNA reads as TGCGCCAGCAGCGCTTGGACAGGGTTAGGCGAGACCCAGTACTTC.

V usage is TRBV29-1 and J usage is TRBJ1-1, with a weak D call TRBD1 (5 bases). CDR3 length equals 12 residues. Per germline, CDR1 SQVTM and CDR2 ANQGSEA. The V end was cut by 7 bases, the J end by 10 bases, with 19 bases between. DNA of the CDR3: TGCAGCGCCACACCCGGGACTCGAGGAGCTTTCTTT. Its translation: CSATPGTRGAFF.

CDR3 sequence reads: CASSLGAISGNTIYF. The CDR3 DNA is TGTGCCAGTAGTCTAGGGGCGATCTCTGGAAACACCATATATTTT. The chain links TRBV19 to TRBJ1-3, with D possibly being TRBD1 (5 bases). The length of the CDR3 is 15 residues. Germline assignment: CDR1 LNHDA and CDR2 SQIVND (reference sequence). Trimming took 5 bases from V and 0 from J, leaving 11 bases between them.

The table lists this clone with a few counts. The chain couples TRBV27 to TRBJ1-1, with TRBD1 identical over 7 bases. The CDR3 totals 16 residues. In germline, CDR1 is MNHEY, CDR2 SMNVEV (reference sequence). V gave up 5 bases and J gave up 0 bases; unmatched junction bases: 9. The CDR3 DNA reads as TGTGCCAGCAGTCCCGCACCGGGACAGATGAACACTGAAGCTTTCTTT. Encoded protein: CASSPAPGQMNTEAFF.

As DNA, the CDR3 is TGTGCTAGTGGTTTGGCCAGGGAAGGTGAGCAGTTCTTC. This gives the protein CASGLAREGEQFF. This chain links TRBV12-5 with TRBJ2-1; D might be TRBD1 (5 bases). CDR1 and CDR2 from the germline V gene are LGHNT and FRNRAP. The germline V and J ends were trimmed by 1 base and 9 bases, with 10 bases remaining between them. The length of the CDR3 is 13 residues.